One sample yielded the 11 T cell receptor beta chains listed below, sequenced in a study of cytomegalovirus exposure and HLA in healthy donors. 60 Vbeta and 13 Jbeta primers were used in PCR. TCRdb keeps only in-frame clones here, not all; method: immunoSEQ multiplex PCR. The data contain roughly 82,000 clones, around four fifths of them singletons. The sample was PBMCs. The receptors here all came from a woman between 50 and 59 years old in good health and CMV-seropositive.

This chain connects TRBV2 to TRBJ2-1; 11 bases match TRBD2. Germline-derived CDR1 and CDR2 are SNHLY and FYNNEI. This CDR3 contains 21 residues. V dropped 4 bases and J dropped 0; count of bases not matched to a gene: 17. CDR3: CASSAPPGTSGLRGSYNEQFF. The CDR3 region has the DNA TGTGCCAGCAGTGCCCCTCCCGGGACTAGCGGCCTGAGGGGCTCCTACAATGAGCAGTTCTTC.

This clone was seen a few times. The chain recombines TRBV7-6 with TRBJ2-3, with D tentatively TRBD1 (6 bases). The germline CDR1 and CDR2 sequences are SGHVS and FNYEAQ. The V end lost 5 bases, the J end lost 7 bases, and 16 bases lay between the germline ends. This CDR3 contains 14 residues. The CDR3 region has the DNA TGTGCCAGCAGCCCGGGGTCACAGGGTAATACGCAGTATTTT. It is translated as CASSPGSQGNTQYF.

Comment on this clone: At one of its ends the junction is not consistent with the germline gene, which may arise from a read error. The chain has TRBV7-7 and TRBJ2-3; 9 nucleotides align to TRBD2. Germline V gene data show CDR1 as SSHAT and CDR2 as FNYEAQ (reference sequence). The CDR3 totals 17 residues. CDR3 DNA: TGTGCTAGCAGCTCAGGGAGACTAGCGGCTTACACAGATACGCAGTATTTT. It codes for CASSSGRLAAYTDTQYF.

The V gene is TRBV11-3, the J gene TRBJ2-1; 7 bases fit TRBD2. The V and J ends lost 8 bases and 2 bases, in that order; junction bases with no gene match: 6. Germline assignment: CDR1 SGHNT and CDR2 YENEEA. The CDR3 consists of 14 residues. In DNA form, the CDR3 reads TGTGCCAGCGCTACGGGAGGAACCTACAATGAGCAGTTCTTC. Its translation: CASATGGTYNEQFF.

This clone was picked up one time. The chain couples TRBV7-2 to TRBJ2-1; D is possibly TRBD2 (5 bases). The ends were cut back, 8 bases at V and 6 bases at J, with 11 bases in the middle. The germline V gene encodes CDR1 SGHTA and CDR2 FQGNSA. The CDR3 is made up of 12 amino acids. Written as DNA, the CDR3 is TGTGCCAGCCAGTCCCTAGCCAATGAGCAGTTCTTC. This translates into CASQSLANEQFF.

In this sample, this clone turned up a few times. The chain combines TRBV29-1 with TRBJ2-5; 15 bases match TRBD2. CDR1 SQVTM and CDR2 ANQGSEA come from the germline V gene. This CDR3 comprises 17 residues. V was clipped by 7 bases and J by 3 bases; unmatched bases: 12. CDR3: CSDPVGTSGRSKETQYF. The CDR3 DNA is TGCAGCGACCCCGTCGGGACTAGCGGGAGGTCCAAAGAGACCCAGTACTTC.

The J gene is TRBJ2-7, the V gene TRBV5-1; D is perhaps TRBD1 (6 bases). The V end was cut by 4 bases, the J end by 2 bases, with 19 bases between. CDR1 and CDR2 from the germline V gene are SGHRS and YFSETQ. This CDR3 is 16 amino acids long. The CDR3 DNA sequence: TGCGCCAGCAGCCACCTCCCCGGGACAATAGCCTACGAGCAGTACTTC. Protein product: CASSHLPGTIAYEQYF.

The CDR3 loop is CASSVGDRTYEQYF. The CDR3 DNA reads as TGTGCCAGCAGCGTAGGGGACAGGACCTACGAGCAGTACTTC. The chain uses TRBV9 and TRBJ2-7; 8 nucleotides agree with TRBD1. The length of the CDR3 is 14 residues. Per germline, CDR1 SGDLS and CDR2 YYNGEE. Trimming took 0 bases from V and 2 from J; bases not matched to a gene: 1.

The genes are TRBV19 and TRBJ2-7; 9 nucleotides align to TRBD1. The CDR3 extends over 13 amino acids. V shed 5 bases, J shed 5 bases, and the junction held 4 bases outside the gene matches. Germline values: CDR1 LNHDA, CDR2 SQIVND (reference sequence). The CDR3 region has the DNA TGTGCCAGTAGTCCAACAGGGGGCCACGAGCAGTACTTC. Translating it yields CASSPTGGHEQYF.

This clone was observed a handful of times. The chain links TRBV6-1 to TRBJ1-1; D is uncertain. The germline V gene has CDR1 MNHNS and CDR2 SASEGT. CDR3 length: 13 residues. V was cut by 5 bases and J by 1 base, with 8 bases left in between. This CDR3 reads CASSSSQNTEAFF. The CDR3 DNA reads TGTGCCAGCAGTTCAAGCCAGAACACTGAAGCTTTCTTT.

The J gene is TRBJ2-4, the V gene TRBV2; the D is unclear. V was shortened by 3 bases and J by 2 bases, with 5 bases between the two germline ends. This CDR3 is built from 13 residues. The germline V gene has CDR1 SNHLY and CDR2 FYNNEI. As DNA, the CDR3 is TGTGCCAGCAGTGAGAGGACCAAAAACATTCAGTACTTC. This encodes CASSERTKNIQYF.